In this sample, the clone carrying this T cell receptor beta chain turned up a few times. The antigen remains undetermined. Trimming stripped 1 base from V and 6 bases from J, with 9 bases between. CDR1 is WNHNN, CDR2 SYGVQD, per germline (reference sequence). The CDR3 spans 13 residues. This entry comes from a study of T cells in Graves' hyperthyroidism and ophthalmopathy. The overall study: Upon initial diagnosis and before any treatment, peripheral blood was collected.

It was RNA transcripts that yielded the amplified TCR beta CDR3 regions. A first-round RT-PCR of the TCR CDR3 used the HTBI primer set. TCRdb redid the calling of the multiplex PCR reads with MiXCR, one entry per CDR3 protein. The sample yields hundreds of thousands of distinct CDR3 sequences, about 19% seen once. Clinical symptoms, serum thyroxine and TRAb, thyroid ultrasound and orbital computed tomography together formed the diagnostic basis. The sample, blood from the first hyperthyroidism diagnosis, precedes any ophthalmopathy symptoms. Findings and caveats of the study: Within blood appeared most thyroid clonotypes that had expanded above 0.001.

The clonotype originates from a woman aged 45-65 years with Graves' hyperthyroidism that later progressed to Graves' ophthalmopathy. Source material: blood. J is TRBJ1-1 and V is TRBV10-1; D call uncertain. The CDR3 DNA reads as TGCGCCAGCAGTGAGTTCAGCGGAGCTGAAGCTTTCTTT. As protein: CASSEFSGAEAFF.